These 20 T cell receptor beta chains originate from one sample sequenced in a study of CD8+CD57+ T cells in acquired aplastic anemia. CDR3 and TCR beta VDJ profiling relied on genomic DNA as the template. In TCRdb, the reads were re-called with MiXCR into one record per CDR3 protein. The table lists about 42,000 distinct CDR3 sequences, about 65% of them singletons. The material sequenced was sorted CD4+, CD8+, or CD8+CD57+ T cells (not recorded which) from PBMCs. The receptors were sampled from a human donor in good health, serving as a control.

The chain combines TRBV7-2 with TRBJ2-7; D is ambiguous. This CDR3 is 14 amino acids long. V gave up 5 bases and J gave up 3 bases, with 14 bases separating them. Germline lookup yields CDR1 SGHTA and CDR2 FQGNSA. CDR3 nucleotide sequence: TGTGCCAGCAGCGCCCAGGCTGGGGACTACGAGCAGTACTTC. It translates to CASSAQAGDYEQYF.

This clonotype has at least ten counts. The V gene is TRBV5-8, the J gene TRBJ2-1, with D possibly TRBD2 on 7 matching bases. The V and J ends lost 7 bases and 12 bases respectively, with 14 bases between them. The CDR3 has 11 amino acids. Germline CDR1 and CDR2: SGHTS and YDEGEE. CDR3 in DNA: TGTGCCAGCTACCCGGGGGGCGTGCAGTTCTTC. Protein sequence: CASYPGGVQFF.

The gene calls are TRBV5-1 and TRBJ1-1; 7 bases match TRBD1. The germline gives CDR1 SGHRS, CDR2 YFSETQ. This CDR3 is built from 14 residues. The ends lost 0 bases at V and 3 bases at J; junction bases unmatched: 2. CDR3 in DNA: TGCGCCAGCAGCTTGGAACAGGGGCACACTGAAGCTTTCTTT. Protein product: CASSLEQGHTEAFF.

In this sample, this clonotype turned up once. This rearrangement joins TRBV15 to TRBJ2-7; unclear D gene. Germline V gene data show CDR1 as LNHNV and CDR2 as YYDKDF (reference sequence). This CDR3 contains 13 residues. With 0 bases removed from V and 0 bases from J, the gap between germline ends came to 3 bases. In DNA form, the CDR3 reads TGTGCCACCAGCAGAGATCCCTCCTACGAGCAGTACTTC. Translating it yields CATSRDPSYEQYF.

The chain links TRBV10-3 to TRBJ1-5; D gene unclear. V lost 0 bases and J 5 bases, leaving 8 bases between the germline ends. CDR3 length: 14 amino acids. Per germline, CDR1 ENHRY and CDR2 SYGVKD. This CDR3 reads CAISESRRDQPQHF. The CDR3 bases are TGTGCCATCAGTGAGTCGAGAAGGGATCAGCCCCAGCATTTT.

This sequence joins TRBV7-2 and TRBJ1-2, with a possible D match to TRBD1 (5 bases). The V gene lost 6 bases and the J gene lost 0 bases, with 14 bases spanning the gap. The CDR3 has 15 amino acids. The germline gives CDR1 SGHTA, CDR2 FQGNSA. DNA for the CDR3: TGTGCCAGCAGTCGCCGGGACGGAGCTAACTATGGCTACACCTTC. Its protein is CASSRRDGANYGYTF.

This clonotype has a handful of counts. This chain uses TRBV25-1 with TRBJ1-6; no definite D call. CDR1 and CDR2 from the germline V gene are MGHDK and SYGVNS. Deletions cut 6 bases from V and 6 bases from J, with 3 bases between. The CDR3 runs to 11 residues. This CDR3 is CASSANSPLHF. CDR3 bases: TGTGCCAGCAGCGCTAATTCACCCCTCCACTTT. Filled out from reference TRBV25-1 and TRBJ1-6, the complete variable domain reads EADIYQTPRYLVIGTGKKITLECSQTMGHDKMYWYQQDPGMELHLIHYSYGVNSTEKGDLSSESTVSRIRTEHFPLTLESARPSHTSQYLCASSANSPLHFGNGTRLTVT.

V usage is TRBV11-1 and J usage is TRBJ2-7, with D perhaps TRBD2 (8 bases). The CDR3 totals 16 residues. Trimming pared 0 bases from V and 2 bases from J, leaving 14 bases between. Germline loops: CDR1 SGHAT, CDR2 FQDESV (reference sequence). For the CDR3, the DNA is TGTGCCAGCAGCTTAGCCAGCGGGGGACAGACCTACGAGCAGTACTTC. This translates into CASSLASGGQTYEQYF.

This clonotype was recorded only once. The V and J genes are TRBV20-1 and TRBJ2-1; the D gene is possibly TRBD2 (6 bases). The CDR3 totals 14 residues. V was shortened by 6 bases and J by 6 bases, with 18 bases between the two germline ends. Germline lookup yields CDR1 DFQATT and CDR2 SNEGSKA (reference sequence). CDR3 protein: CSAVTSMRFNEQFF. CDR3 in DNA: TGCAGTGCCGTAACTAGCATGAGGTTCAATGAGCAGTTCTTC.

In its sample, this clonotype was seen once. V usage is TRBV25-1 and J usage is TRBJ2-7; D not resolved. Germline-derived CDR1 and CDR2 are MGHDK and SYGVNS. The CDR3 has 12 residues. Between the trimmed V and J ends, which lost 6 bases and 3 bases, there was a span of 9 bases. DNA for the CDR3: TGTGCCAGCAGAACAGCTATCTACGAGCAGTACTTC. This sequence encodes CASRTAIYEQYF.

This clonotype showed up many times. The J gene is TRBJ2-7, the V gene TRBV28, with a possible D match to TRBD2 (7 bases). This CDR3 spans 15 amino acids. Germline V CDR1 and CDR2: MDHEN, SYDVKM. The germline V and J ends were trimmed by 7 bases and 7 bases, with 23 bases remaining between them. The chain's CDR3 is CASKFLGGPHREQYF. The CDR3 DNA reads as TGTGCCAGCAAGTTTCTGGGGGGGCCCCACCGGGAGCAGTACTTC.

By share, this clonotype ranks as medium-sized. The CDR3 here is CATSGRSGGALEQYF. The CDR3 DNA sequence: TGTGCCACCTCCGGGCGTAGCGGGGGGGCCCTCGAGCAGTACTTC. The V call is TRBV10-3, the J call TRBJ2-7; 11 bases match TRBD2. After removal of 10 bases from V and 6 bases from J, the junction contained 14 bases not matched to a gene. Per the germline V gene, CDR1 is ENHRY and CDR2 is SYGVKD. This CDR3 contains 15 residues.

The chain links TRBV25-1 to TRBJ1-1; D is ambiguous. The CDR3 loop spans 11 amino acids. Trimming pared 0 bases from V and 10 bases from J, leaving 6 bases between. The germline gives CDR1 MGHDK, CDR2 SYGVNS. The CDR3 DNA reads as TGTGCCAGCAGTGAATATATTCGAGCTTTCTTT. It translates to CASSEYIRAFF.

This clonotype was detected once. The chain carries TRBV6-1 and TRBJ2-3, with 10 bases identical to TRBD1. The germline V gene encodes CDR1 MNHNS and CDR2 SASEGT. This CDR3 has 14 residues. Unmatched junction bases numbered 4, after V lost 6 bases and J lost 4 bases. The CDR3 sequence: CASSRTGGADTQYF. In nucleotides, the CDR3 is TGTGCCAGCAGCAGGACAGGGGGAGCAGATACGCAGTATTTT.

The chain carries TRBV9 and TRBJ2-7; possibly TRBD2 for D (5 bases). Trimming removed 4 bases at V and 2 bases at J, with 10 bases between. This CDR3 contains 13 residues. CDR1 is SGDLS, CDR2 YYNGEE, per germline. The CDR3 nucleotides read TGTGCCAGCAGCAGCGGCCCAGCCTACGAGCAGTACTTC. Amino acid sequence: CASSSGPAYEQYF.

CDR3 nucleotide sequence: TGTGCCAGCAGCTTAGTGCAGAACACTGAAGCTTTCTTT. Residues: CASSLVQNTEAFF. The rearrangement links TRBV4-2 to TRBJ1-1; D call uncertain. Trimming cost V 5 bases and J 1 base, with 8 bases left between them. The CDR3 has 13 residues. Germline values: CDR1 LGHNA, CDR2 YNFKEQ.

The CDR3 is CASRLGTPIAKNIQYF. As DNA, the CDR3 is TGTGCCAGCAGGCTAGGGACACCGATAGCCAAAAACATTCAGTACTTC. The chain couples TRBV2 to TRBJ2-4, with a weak D call TRBD1 (6 bases). CDR1 and CDR2 (germline): SNHLY, FYNNEI. CDR3 length: 16 amino acids. V was trimmed by 6 bases and J by 0 bases, leaving 15 bases between them.

This clonotype appeared many times. This chain connects TRBV5-5 to TRBJ2-7, with D perhaps TRBD2 (6 bases). V lost 4 bases and J lost 5, with 16 bases in between. Per the germline V gene, CDR1 is SGHKS and CDR2 is YYEKEE (reference sequence). This CDR3 is 14 amino acids long. CDR3 amino acids: CASSAGGTGDEQYF. Here the CDR3 DNA reads TGTGCCAGCAGCGCCGGAGGGACCGGCGACGAGCAGTACTTC. Full variable domain (rest looked up from reference TRBV5-5 and TRBJ2-7): DAGVTQSPTHLIKTRGQQVTLRCSPISGHKSVSWYQQVLGQGPQFIFQYYEKEERGRGNFPDRFSARQFPNYSSELNVNALLLGDSALYLCASSAGGTGDEQYFGPGTRLTVT.

This chain joins TRBV24-1 and TRBJ2-2, with D hard to call. V was cut by 4 bases and J by 2 bases, with 4 bases left in between. CDR3 length equals 13 residues. Germline V gene sequence: CDR1 KGHDR, CDR2 SFDVKD. CDR3 residues: CATSEFNTGELFF. CDR3 sequence (DNA): TGTGCCACCAGTGAGTTTAACACCGGGGAGCTGTTTTTT.

Notes on this clonotype: This CDR3 fails to terminate in the conserved phenylalanine or tryptophan, so it likely reflects a read error. The CDR3: CASSQRSKQPNNEQFL. The CDR3 DNA sequence: TGCGCCAGCAGCCAAAGATCGAAACAGCCAAACAATGAGCAGTTCCTC. The J gene is TRBJ2-1, the V gene TRBV4-1; D gene ambiguous. The CDR3 has 16 amino acids. The V and J ends lost 2 bases and 5 bases respectively, with 16 bases between them. Germline-derived CDR1 and CDR2 are MGHRA and YSYEKL.